This T cell receptor beta chain was captured by sequencing in a study of T cells in Graves' hyperthyroidism and ophthalmopathy. This clonotype was counted at least ten times. What it binds is not known. Amplification targeted TCR beta CDR3 regions from RNA transcripts. In the first-round RT-PCR of the TCR CDR3, the HTBI primer set was used. TCRdb re-called the multiplex PCR reads through MiXCR, storing one row per CDR3 protein. The profile covers 400,000 to 550,000 distinct CDR3 sequences, with around 24% appearing a single time and over 9% taken by the ten largest. A Clinical Activity Score of at least 3, a NOSPECS grade of at least 4 and a duration under 3 months were recorded in the ophthalmopathy patients. Based on clinical symptoms, serum thyroxine and TRAb, thyroid ultrasound and orbital computed tomography, diagnoses were reached. PBMCs were derived from 9.5 to 10 ml fresh peripheral blood.

Study findings and constraints: The model predicted ophthalmopathy a median roughly 6.3 months before onset.

The CDR3 totals 15 residues. The V and J ends lost 0 bases and 5 bases respectively, with 13 bases between them. Germline CDR1 ENHRY, CDR2 SYGVKD. This TCR was sampled from a woman younger than 45 with Graves' ophthalmopathy. The genes are TRBV10-3 and TRBJ1-1; D is perhaps TRBD1 (5 bases). The sample taken for sequencing was blood. The CDR3 nucleotides are TGTGCCATCAGTGAGTCGGGGACTGGGGTAACTGAAGCTTTCTTT. As protein: CAISESGTGVTEAFF.